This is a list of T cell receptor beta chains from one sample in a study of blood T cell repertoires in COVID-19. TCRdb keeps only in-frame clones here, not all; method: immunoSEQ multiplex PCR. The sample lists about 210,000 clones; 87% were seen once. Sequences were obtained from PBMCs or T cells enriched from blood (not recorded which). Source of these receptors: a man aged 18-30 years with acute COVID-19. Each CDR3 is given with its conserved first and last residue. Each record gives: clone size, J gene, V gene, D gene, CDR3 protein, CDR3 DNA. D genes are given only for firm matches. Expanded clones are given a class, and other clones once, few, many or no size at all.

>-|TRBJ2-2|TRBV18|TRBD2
CASSPPGLAQGTGELFF
TGTGCCAGCTCACCACCGGGACTAGCCCAGGGAACCGGGGAGCTGTTTTTT
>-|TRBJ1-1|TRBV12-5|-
CASGLVLGGARAEAFF
TGTGCTAGTGGTTTGGTACTTGGGGGGGCGCGCGCTGAAGCTTTCTTT
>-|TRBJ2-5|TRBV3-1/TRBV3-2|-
CASSQSLDPETQYF
TGTGCCAGCAGCCAATCCCTAGATCCAGAGACCCAGTACTTC
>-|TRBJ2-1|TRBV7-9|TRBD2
CASRGLAGGPTNEQFF
TGTGCCAGCAGGGGACTAGCGGGAGGGCCCACCAATGAGCAGTTCTTC
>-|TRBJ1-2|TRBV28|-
CASSFPRVDYGYTF
TGTGCCAGCAGTTTTCCCAGGGTTGACTATGGCTACACCTTC
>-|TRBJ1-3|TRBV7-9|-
CASSLGPTTVRGNTIYF
TGTGCCAGCAGCTTAGGGCCGACGACAGTTCGTGGAAACACCATATATTTT
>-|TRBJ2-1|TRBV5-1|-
CASSLTAFSGHGNEQFF
TGCGCCAGCAGCTTGACGGCCTTTAGCGGCCACGGGAATGAGCAGTTCTTC
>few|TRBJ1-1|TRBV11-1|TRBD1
CASRSRTGLMNTEAFF
TGTGCCAGCAGATCAAGGACAGGGCTCATGAACACTGAAGCTTTCTTT
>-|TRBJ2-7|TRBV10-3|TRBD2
CAISFGLAGEGEQYF
TGTGCCATCAGTTTCGGACTAGCGGGAGAAGGCGAGCAGTACTTC
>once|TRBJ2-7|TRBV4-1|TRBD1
CASSQAQGAYEQYF
TGCGCCAGCAGCCAAGCACAGGGGGCTTACGAGCAGTACTTC
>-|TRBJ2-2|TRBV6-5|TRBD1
CASSFQGQSGELFF
TGTGCCAGCAGTTTCCAGGGACAGTCCGGGGAGCTGTTTTTT
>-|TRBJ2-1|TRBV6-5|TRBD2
CASSRSGSSYNEQFF
TGTGCCAGCAGCAGAAGCGGGAGCTCCTACAATGAGCAGTTCTTC
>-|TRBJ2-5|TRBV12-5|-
CASGLEETQYF
TGTGCTAGTGGTCTAGAAGAGACCCAGTACTTC
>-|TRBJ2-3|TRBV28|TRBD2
CASSWAGGSDTQYF
TGTGCCAGCAGTTGGGCGGGAGGATCAGATACGCAGTATTTT
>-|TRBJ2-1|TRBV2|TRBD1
CASRGTGYNEQFF
TGTGCCAGCAGGGGGACAGGCTACAATGAGCAGTTCTTC
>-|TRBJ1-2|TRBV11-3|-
CASSPGEGILGYGYTF
TGTGCCAGCAGCCCCGGGGAGGGAATCTTGGGCTATGGCTACACCTTC
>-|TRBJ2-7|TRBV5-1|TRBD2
CASSLESAGGPYEQYF
TGCGCCAGCAGCTTGGAGTCGGCGGGAGGCCCCTACGAGCAGTACTTC
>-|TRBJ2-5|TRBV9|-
CASSPSRYQETQYF
TGTGCCAGCAGCCCAAGCAGGTACCAAGAGACCCAGTACTTC
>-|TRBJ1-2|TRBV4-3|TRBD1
CASSQDRQGAYGYTF
TGCGCCAGCAGCCAAGATAGACAGGGGGCATATGGCTACACCTTC
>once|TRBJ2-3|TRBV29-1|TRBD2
CSVGYSGIPDTQYF
TGCAGCGTTGGGTATAGCGGGATCCCAGATACGCAGTATTTT
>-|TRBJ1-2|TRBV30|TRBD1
CAWSGGQGALGYTF
TGTGCCTGGAGTGGGGGACAGGGGGCTCTAGGCTACACCTTC
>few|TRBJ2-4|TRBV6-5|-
CASKDSSNIQYF
TGTGCCAGCAAGGACAGTTCAAACATTCAGTACTTC